This T cell receptor (beta chain) was sequenced in a study of blood T cell repertoires in COVID-19. Profiling relied on immunoSEQ multiplex PCR, and the TCRdb table lists in-frame clones only, not all of them. The data contain 300,000 to 400,000 clones, approximately 88% of them singletons. CDR3 length: 13 amino acids. Germline CDR1 WSHSY, CDR2 SAAADI. The V end was cut by 0 bases, the J end by 13 bases, with 10 bases between. This clone has just a few counts. The chain is built from TRBV10-2 and TRBJ1-6; D not resolved. The receptor comes from a woman younger than 45 with acute COVID-19. The sequenced material came from PBMCs or T cells enriched from blood (not recorded which). CDR3 amino acids: CASSESRGPPLHF. In nucleotides, the CDR3 is TGCGCCAGCAGTGAGTCCCGTGGCCCTCCCCTCCACTTT.